Listed below are T cell receptor beta chains from one sample, sequenced in a study of T cells in Graves' hyperthyroidism and ophthalmopathy. TCRdb reprocessed the multiplex PCR reads with MiXCR, giving one entry per CDR3 protein. The sample shows 360,000 or so distinct CDR3 sequences, 15% to 20% of them seen only once. The sample consisted of blood. These TCRs come from a woman between 35 and 50 years old with Graves' ophthalmopathy. Both conserved end residues are part of each CDR3. A D gene is named only where the DNA matches it firmly. Expanded clones get a size class; other rows say once, few or many, or leave the size out.

d_call | j_call | v_call | clone_size | cdr3_aa | cdr3_nt
. | TRBJ1-1 | TRBV20-1 | . | CSASVGGRAEAFF | TGCAGTGCTAGTGTAGGGGGTAGGGCTGAAGCTTTCTTT
. | TRBJ1-1 | TRBV4-1 | many | CASSQDRTVNAEAFF | TGCGCCAGCAGCCAAGACCGGACGGTCAACGCTGAAGCTTTCTTT
. | TRBJ2-7 | TRBV7-8 | many | CASSLGARFSESYEQYF | TGTGCCAGCAGCTTAGGTGCGCGTTTCTCCGAGTCCTACGAGCAGTACTTC
. | TRBJ1-2 | TRBV12-3/TRBV12-4 | many | CASTLGGKNYGYTF | TGTGCCAGCACCCTTGGGGGAAAGAACTATGGCTACACCTTC
. | TRBJ2-6 | TRBV28 | many | CASSLRVPGANVLTF | TGTGCCAGCAGTTTAAGAGTACCCGGGGCCAACGTCCTGACTTTC
. | TRBJ2-7 | TRBV2 | many | CASRLDSPYGEQYF | TGTGCCAGCAGATTAGACAGCCCTTACGGGGAGCAGTACTTC
TRBD1 | TRBJ1-2 | TRBV11-2 | many | CASSPTPGTGITF | TGTGCCAGCAGCCCTACCCCCGGGACAGGGATCACCTTC
TRBD2 | TRBJ2-7 | TRBV18 | . | CASSQTITSGSNRQYF | TGTGCCAGCTCACAGACGATCACTAGCGGGAGCAATCGGCAGTACTTC
TRBD1 | TRBJ1-6 | TRBV20-1 | many | CSAPGTGASPLHF | TGCAGTGCTCCCGGGACAGGGGCGAGTCCCCTCCACTTT
. | TRBJ1-1 | TRBV28 | many | CASSLMPEGGTEAFF | TGTGCCAGCAGTTTGATGCCGGAGGGAGGCACTGAAGCTTTCTTT
. | TRBJ1-1 | TRBV28 | many | CASSGSGRANTEAFF | TGTGCCAGCAGTGGGTCGGGAAGGGCGAACACTGAAGCTTTCTTT
. | TRBJ2-5 | TRBV28 | many | CASSQPLGRETQYF | TGTGCCAGCAGCCAGCCTCTAGGACGTGAGACCCAGTACTTC
TRBD2 | TRBJ2-7 | TRBV6-1 | . | CASSLRTSGRRLSEQYF | TGTGCCAGCAGCCTGAGGACTAGCGGGAGACGTCTCTCCGAGCAGTACTTC